A selection of T cell receptor beta chains follows, all from one sample in a study of T cells after yellow fever vaccination. TCRdb re-called the 5' RACE reads with MiXCR, one entry per CDR3 protein. The sample lists 500,000 to 650,000 distinct CDR3 sequences, approximately 12% occurring once. The input for sequencing was PBMCs, taken on the day of the yellow fever booster vaccination. The receptors stem from a man aged 30 to 39 who received the YFV17D yellow fever vaccine. CDR3s include the opening cysteine and the closing phenylalanine or tryptophan. The D gene is left open where the match is weak. The size of a clone is reported for some rows only, either as once, few or many, or as a class for expanded clones.

>TRBD2|TRBV5-1|TRBJ2-1|.|15
CASSWDLAAYNEQFF
TGCGCCAGCAGCTGGGACCTAGCGGCCTACAATGAGCAGTTCTTC
>.|TRBV30|TRBJ2-7|.|13
CAWSAAGPYEQYF
TGTGCCTGGAGCGCAGCCGGGCCCTACGAGCAGTACTTC
>.|TRBV2|TRBJ1-5|few|16
CASSPRGLNFHQPQHF
TGTGCCAGCAGTCCCAGGGGACTTAACTTCCATCAGCCCCAGCATTTT
>.|TRBV4-3|TRBJ2-7|.|16
CASSQESGTASYEQYF
TGCGCCAGCAGCCAAGAATCCGGGACGGCGTCCTACGAGCAGTACTTC
>TRBD1|TRBV3-1|TRBJ1-1|few|14
CASSRGQENTEAFF
TGTGCCAGCTCCAGGGGACAGGAGAACACTGAAGCTTTCTTT
>.|TRBV20-1|TRBJ2-7|.|13
CSATEPGKGEQYF
TGCAGTGCTACTGAACCGGGGAAAGGGGAGCAGTACTTC
>.|TRBV12-3/TRBV12-4|TRBJ2-1|.|15
CASSLALYRPDEQFF
TGTGCCAGCAGTTTAGCGCTTTACCGCCCCGATGAGCAGTTCTTC
>TRBD1|TRBV2|TRBJ1-1|.|15
CASSEQGVEYTEAFF
TGTGCCAGCAGTGAGCAGGGGGTTGAGTACACTGAAGCTTTCTTT
>TRBD1|TRBV5-1|TRBJ2-3|.|16
CASSLEGTGHPGTQYF
TGCGCCAGCAGCTTGGAGGGGACAGGGCACCCCGGTACGCAGTATTTT
>TRBD1|TRBV11-2|TRBJ2-7|many|14
CASSYRTGVYEQYF
TGTGCCAGCAGCTACAGGACAGGGGTCTACGAGCAGTACTTC
>.|TRBV7-2|TRBJ2-3|few|14
CASSPQKSTDTQYF
TGTGCCAGCAGCCCCCAAAAGAGCACAGATACGCAGTATTTT
>TRBD2|TRBV5-4|TRBJ2-3|few|15
CASSLAGGPRDTQYF
TGTGCCAGCAGTTTAGCGGGAGGGCCGCGCGATACGCAGTATTTT
>.|TRBV6-2/TRBV6-3|TRBJ2-1|.|11
CASSQNFEQFF
TGTGCCAGCAGCCAAAACTTTGAGCAGTTCTTC
>.|TRBV29-1|TRBJ2-7|.|16
CSARGQSNGYGIEQYF
TGCAGCGCCCGAGGACAGTCAAATGGGTATGGCATCGAGCAGTACTTC
>.|TRBV4-3|TRBJ2-7|.|16
CASSQISRFRHGEQYF
TGCGCCAGCAGCCAAATTTCGCGATTCAGGCATGGCGAGCAGTACTTC
>.|TRBV6-1|TRBJ2-2|.|15
CASTLSGSNTGELFF
TGTGCCAGCACCCTTAGCGGATCGAACACCGGGGAGCTGTTTTTT
>.|TRBV5-1|TRBJ2-7|few|13
CASSSGPGRPGYF
TGCGCCAGCAGTTCCGGACCGGGCCGGCCAGGGTACTTC
>.|TRBV20-1|TRBJ2-7|few|15
CSAREGGLRAGQQYF
TGCAGTGCTAGAGAGGGGGGCCTACGAGCAGGTCAGCAGTACTTC
>.|TRBV6-5|TRBJ2-5|few|15
CASSYSILPGETQYF
TGTGCCAGCAGTTACTCGATCCTACCGGGAGAGACCCAGTACTTC
>TRBD2|TRBV7-2|TRBJ2-5|.|15
CASSLTLAGEETQYF
TGTGCCAGCAGCTTAACGCTAGCGGGAGAAGAGACCCAGTACTTC
>.|TRBV12-3/TRBV12-4|TRBJ2-5|.|12
CASSITKGTQYF
TGTGCCAGCAGTATTACGAAGGGGACCCAGTACTTC
>.|TRBV14|TRBJ2-1|.|15
CASSKRQGLYNEQFF
TGTGCCAGCAGCAAAAGGCAGGGTCTTTACAATGAGCAGTTCTTC
>TRBD2|TRBV7-2|TRBJ2-7|.|15
CASSLKAGGGYEQYF
TGTGCCAGCAGCTTAAAAGCGGGAGGGGGCTACGAGCAGTACTTC
>TRBD2|TRBV7-8|TRBJ2-7|few|16
CASSVEGSSGSYEQYF
TGTGCCAGCAGCGTAGAAGGGTCCAGCGGGAGTTACGAGCAGTACTTC
>TRBD1|TRBV6-1|TRBJ2-5|few|16
CASSNRDRGWQETQYF
TGTGCCAGCAGTAATCGGGACAGGGGGTGGCAAGAGACCCAGTACTTC
>.|TRBV9|TRBJ2-3|few|14
CASSVASWSDTQYF
TGTGCCAGCAGCGTGGCTAGCTGGTCAGATACGCAGTATTTT
>.|TRBV20-1|TRBJ2-1|.|15
CSAKRGGSAYNEQFF
TGCAGTGCTAAAAGAGGGGGTAGCGCCTACAATGAGCAGTTCTTC
>.|TRBV5-1|TRBJ2-1|few|15
CASSLEQGSGNEQFF
TGCGCCAGCAGCTTGGAGCAGGGGAGTGGTAATGAGCAGTTCTTC
>TRBD1|TRBV12-3/TRBV12-4|TRBJ2-7|few|14
CASSENRGYGEQYF
TGTGCCAGCAGTGAAAACAGGGGGTACGGCGAGCAGTACTTC
>TRBD2|TRBV24-1|TRBJ2-4|few|12
CATSSGRDIQYF
TGTGCCACCAGTAGTGGGAGGGACATTCAGTACTTC
>TRBD2|TRBV7-2|TRBJ2-7|few|15
CASSRSSGSTYEQYF
TGTGCCAGCAGCCGTTCTAGCGGGAGTACCTACGAGCAGTACTTC
>TRBD2|TRBV6-2/TRBV6-3|TRBJ2-1|few|16
CASRRLAGGLYNEQFF
TGTGCCAGCAGAAGACTAGCGGGAGGACTATACAATGAGCAGTTCTTC
>.|TRBV4-3|TRBJ2-5|many|12
CASSQSGETQYF
TGTGCCAGCAGCCAAAGCGGGGAGACCCAGTACTTC
>TRBD1|TRBV12-3/TRBV12-4|TRBJ2-5|.|15
CASSFYWTGRETQYF
TGTGCCAGCAGTTTTTATTGGACAGGGCGGGAGACCCAGTACTTC
>TRBD2|TRBV20-1|TRBJ2-1|.|15
CSASMAAGDLDEQFF
TGCAGTGCTAGCATGGCGGCGGGAGATTTGGATGAGCAGTTCTTC
>.|TRBV6-5|TRBJ2-2|.|12
CASMRHTGELFF
TGTGCCAGCATGAGGCACACCGGGGAGCTGTTTTTT
>TRBD2|TRBV9|TRBJ2-3|many|15
CASSPTSVPTDTQYF
TGTGCCAGCAGCCCCACTAGCGTCCCTACGGATACGCAGTATTTT
>TRBD2|TRBV5-5|TRBJ2-1|few|16
CASSSSAGGNYNEQFF
TGTGCCAGCAGCTCCTCGGCGGGAGGGAACTACAATGAGCAGTTCTTC
>TRBD2|TRBV24-1|TRBJ2-3|few|18
CATSDSKREGRSTDTQYF
TGTGCCACCAGTGATTCCAAGCGGGAGGGCCGAAGCACAGATACGCAGTATTTT
>.|TRBV5-1|TRBJ1-4|.|15
CASSMPGAENEKLFF
TGCGCCAGCAGCATGCCAGGGGCGGAAAATGAAAAACTGTTTTTT
>TRBD1|TRBV7-2|TRBJ1-3|.|16
CASSFGTVSSGNTIYF
TGTGCCAGCAGCTTCGGGACAGTTAGCTCTGGAAACACCATATATTTT
>.|TRBV24-1|TRBJ2-1|.|13
CATSENSYNEQFF
TGTGCCACTTCGGAGAACTCCTACAATGAGCAGTTCTTC
>TRBD2|TRBV12-3/TRBV12-4|TRBJ2-2|.|19
CASSLRTSGRALWTGELFF
TGTGCCAGCAGTTTAAGGACTAGCGGGAGGGCCTTGTGGACCGGGGAGCTGTTTTTT